These 14 T cell receptor beta chains originate from one sample sequenced in a study of cytomegalovirus exposure and HLA in healthy donors. Here immunoSEQ multiplex PCR was the method, and the copy in TCRdb shows in-frame clones only, minus some. This table has tens of thousands of clones, roughly 90% appearing once. Material for sequencing was PBMCs. All receptors come from a woman younger than 35 in good health and CMV-seronegative.

The chain recombines TRBV19 with TRBJ2-5; D perhaps matches TRBD2 (6 bases). The CDR3 loop spans 14 amino acids. CDR1 is LNHDA, CDR2 SQIVND, per germline (reference sequence). V lost 6 bases to trimming and J lost 7 bases, with 18 bases between them. The CDR3 DNA sequence: TGTGCCAGTAGCCCGAGAGTCGACGGGGGGACCCAGTACTTC. Protein product: CASSPRVDGGTQYF.

This chain links TRBV7-8 with TRBJ1-3; D possibly corresponds to TRBD1 (5 bases). Germline CDR1 and CDR2: SGHVS and FQNEAQ. CDR3 length: 16 amino acids. V was cut by 0 bases and J by 3 bases, with 12 bases left in between. For the CDR3, the DNA is TGTGCCAGCAGCTTAGCGAGGGCGGGGGGTGGAAACACCATATATTTT. As protein: CASSLARAGGGNTIYF.

The V call is TRBV28, the J call TRBJ1-2, with 10 bases lining up with TRBD1. Germline assignment: CDR1 MDHEN and CDR2 SYDVKM. The V and J ends lost 3 bases and 7 bases, in that order; junction bases with no gene match: 14. The CDR3 totals 17 residues. CDR3 nucleotides: TGTGCCAGCAGTTTTCCGGACAGGGGGTCGCTTTCGCCTGGCTACACCTTC. Translating gives CASSFPDRGSLSPGYTF.

This chain connects TRBV18 to TRBJ2-3, with no clear D. Trimming took 2 bases from V and 0 from J, leaving 9 bases between them. CDR1 KGHSH and CDR2 LQKENI come from the germline V gene. This CDR3 contains 15 residues. Here the CDR3 reads CASSPELLSTDTQYF. CDR3 sequence (DNA): TGTGCCAGCTCACCAGAGTTGCTAAGCACAGATACGCAGTATTTT.

The rearrangement uses TRBV7-9 and TRBJ2-3, with 13 bases fitting TRBD2. Trimming took 0 bases from V and 8 from J; bases not matched to a gene: 11. Germline CDR1 is SEHNR and CDR2 is FQNEAQ (reference sequence). This CDR3 has 18 residues. The DNA of the CDR3 is TGTGCCAGCAGCTTAGCTCTCGGGACTAGCGGGGCAAGGGGTACGCAGTATTTT. Translated, it gives CASSLALGTSGARGTQYF.

The rearrangement uses TRBV2 and TRBJ1-1; the D is unclear. The CDR3 loop spans 10 amino acids. Germline V gene data show CDR1 as SNHLY and CDR2 as FYNNEI. V was cut by 6 bases and J by 5 bases, with 4 bases left in between. DNA of the CDR3: TGTGCCAGCAGGTATACTGAAGCTTTCTTT. This gives the protein CASRYTEAFF.

A remark on this clone: An end of the junction does not agree with germline; a read error may underlie this. The rearrangement joins TRBV19 to TRBJ2-7; 7 positions match TRBD1. There are 14 residues in the CDR3. CDR1 and CDR2 from the germline V gene are LNHDA and SQIVND (reference sequence). This CDR3 is CASSTWDSSYGQYF. CDR3 DNA sequence: TGTGCCAGTAGTACCTGGGACAGCTCCTACGGGCAGTACTTC. Together with reference TRBV19 and TRBJ2-7, the CDR3 gives the full variable domain: DGGITQSPKYLFRKEGQNVTLSCEQNLNHDAMYWYRQDPGQGLRLIYYSQIVNDFQKGDIAEGYSVSREKKESFPLTVTSAQKNPTAFYLCASSTWDSSYGQYFGPGTRLTVT.

The rearrangement links TRBV14 to TRBJ2-6; D is possibly TRBD1 (5 bases). Between the trimmed V and J ends, which lost 6 bases and 1 base, there was a span of 13 bases. The germline V gene encodes CDR1 SGHDN and CDR2 FVKESK. This CDR3 is 16 amino acids long. The CDR3 region has the DNA TGTGCCAGCAGGCGAGACGGACAATCTGGGGCCAACGTCCTGACTTTC. Translating gives CASRRDGQSGANVLTF.

CDR3 in amino acids: CASSTPGQGAMGETDTQYF. The CDR3 nucleotides are TGTGCCAGCAGCACACCGGGACAGGGGGCGATGGGGGAAACAGATACGCAGTATTTT. The chain uses TRBV28 and TRBJ2-3, with 12 nucleotides matching TRBD1. CDR1 and CDR2 from the germline V gene are MDHEN and SYDVKM. This CDR3 region has 19 residues. The ends lost 6 bases at V and 3 bases at J; junction bases unmatched: 16.

The genes are TRBV5-8 and TRBJ2-1; 9 bases match TRBD2. The CDR3 sequence is 14 residues long. Germline assignment: CDR1 SGHTS and CDR2 YDEGEE. V was clipped by 1 base and J by 4 bases; unmatched bases: 0. The CDR3 nucleotides read TGTGCCAGCAGCTTGCTAGCGGGATACAATGAGCAGTTCTTC. It codes for CASSLLAGYNEQFF.

This clone was found once. This sample also contains other DNA sequences that code for the same CDR3. V usage is TRBV19 and J usage is TRBJ2-1; 8 bases align to TRBD2. In germline, CDR1 is LNHDA, CDR2 SQIVND (reference sequence). V gave up 3 bases and J gave up 4 bases; unmatched junction bases: 5. The CDR3 spans 15 residues. CDR3 coding DNA: TGTGCCAGTAGTATCGCGGGGGGCTCATACAATGAGCAGTTCTTC. Its protein product is CASSIAGGSYNEQFF.

The V call is TRBV5-1, the J call TRBJ1-5; D possibly corresponds to TRBD1 (5 bases). Deletions cut 0 bases from V and 3 bases from J, with 10 bases between. CDR1 and CDR2 from the germline V gene are SGHRS and YFSETQ. The CDR3 totals 15 residues. The CDR3 DNA sequence: TGCGCCAGCAGCTTGGGGGGCAGGCTCAATCAGCCCCAGCATTTT. It translates to CASSLGGRLNQPQHF.

Here the CDR3 reads CASSKQPGLAGVGELFF. As DNA, the CDR3 is TGTGCCAGCAGCAAACAACCGGGACTAGCGGGAGTTGGGGAGCTGTTTTTT. This chain joins TRBV7-2 and TRBJ2-2, with 14 nucleotides matching TRBD2. Germline CDR1 reads SGHTA; CDR2 reads FQGNSA. Unmatched junction bases numbered 10, after V lost 5 bases and J lost 8 bases. This CDR3 contains 17 residues.

CDR3 in DNA: TGTGCCAGCAGCTTAGCGACAGGGAATGAAAAACTGTTTTTT. It yields the protein CASSLATGNEKLFF. The chain uses TRBV7-9 and TRBJ1-4; 7 positions agree with TRBD1. V shed 0 bases and J 5 bases; nucleotides not matched to a gene: 0. The CDR3 has 14 amino acids. In germline, CDR1 is SEHNR, CDR2 FQNEAQ (reference sequence).